The present T cell receptor beta chain was sequenced within a study of blood T cell repertoires in COVID-19. About the study: Sites across the United States, Italy and Spain contributed samples from acute and convalescent COVID-19. PBMCs, B-cell-depleted T cells, or T cells were the source of the cDNA or gDNA that made up the material.

As processed by the authors: Researchers report that nucleated cell counts were estimated from reference gene primer amplification. The data were produced by immunoSEQ multiplex PCR, yet TCRdb's version contains in-frame clones alone and is incomplete. V, J and clone size were drawn from that table, and D and trimming were deduced from the DNA. The sample lists approximately 280,000 clones; roughly 90% were seen once. V lost 3 bases and J 8 bases, leaving 22 bases between the germline ends. The CDR3 spans 16 residues. CDR1 MGHRA and CDR2 YSYEKL come from the germline V gene. Sequencing was performed on peripheral blood. The rearrangement links TRBV4-1 to TRBJ1-2; D might be TRBD1 (6 bases). This clonotype originated in a man in his forties with acute or convalescent COVID-19. The CDR3 nucleotides read TGCGCCAGCAGCCACAGATCTGACAGGTCCTTGCGGGGCTACACCTTC. Its protein product is CASSHRSDRSLRGYTF.